Shown below are 25 T cell receptor beta chains from a single sample sequenced in a study of blood T cell repertoires in COVID-19. Produced via immunoSEQ multiplex PCR; TCRdb's table is partial and in-frame only. The sample records fewer than 200,000 clones, roughly 70% being singletons. The sequencing sample was made of peripheral blood. These receptor sequences come from a woman of 80 years or more with acute or convalescent COVID-19.

The chain joins TRBV24-1 to TRBJ2-7, with D tentatively TRBD1 (6 bases). With 9 bases removed from V and 0 bases from J, the gap between germline ends came to 11 bases. The CDR3 sequence is 13 residues long. Germline CDR1 reads KGHDR; CDR2 reads SFDVKD. CDR3 bases: TGTGCCACCTACCGGGACACCTCCTACGAGCAGTACTTC. This encodes CATYRDTSYEQYF.

The V and J genes are TRBV4-3 and TRBJ1-2; D is unresolved. Trimming cost V 4 bases and J 1 base, with 16 bases left between them. Germline assignment: CDR1 LGHNA and CDR2 YSLEER. The CDR3 runs 16 residues. CDR3: CASSRARGGINYGYTF. The CDR3 coding sequence is TGCGCCAGCAGCCGAGCGAGAGGTGGTATTAACTATGGCTACACCTTC.

The chain couples TRBV2 to TRBJ2-7; maybe TRBD1 (6 bases). Germline V gives CDR1 SNHLY, CDR2 FYNNEI. The CDR3 contains 12 residues. V was clipped by 7 bases and J by 5 bases, with 12 bases between them. The CDR3 region is CASNRENNEQYF. For the CDR3, the DNA is TGTGCCAGCAACAGGGAAAATAACGAGCAGTACTTC.

In DNA, the CDR3 is TGTGCCAGCAGTGAAACCCTACAAGAGACCCAGTACTTC. This translates into CASSETLQETQYF. This chain links TRBV11-2 with TRBJ2-5, with unresolved D. The CDR3 is 13 residues long. CDR1 SGHAT and CDR2 FQNNGV come from the germline V gene. The V end lost 6 bases, the J end lost 2 bases, and 10 bases lay between the germline ends. Using reference TRBV11-2 and TRBJ2-5 for the parts outside the CDR3, the full variable domain is EAGVAQSPRYKIIEKRQSVAFWCNPISGHATLYWYQQILGQGPKLLIQFQNNGVVDDSQLPKDRFSAERLKGVDSTLKIQPAKLEDSAVYLCASSETLQETQYFGPGTRLLVL.

This clone has only one observation. This chain joins TRBV28 and TRBJ2-5, with TRBD1 matching over 10 bases. The CDR3 spans 18 residues. Germline assignment: CDR1 MDHEN and CDR2 SYDVKM. J was trimmed by 0 bases and V by 3 bases; bases with no gene match: 10. The CDR3 bases are TGTGCCAGCAGTTTGCCCGGGACAGGGGTCCTTAACCAAGAGACCCAGTACTTC. It specifies CASSLPGTGVLNQETQYF. Looking up the rest from reference TRBV28 and TRBJ2-5 gives the full variable domain: DVKVTQSSRYLVKRTGEKVFLECVQDMDHENMFWYRQDPGLGLRLIYFSYDVKMKEKGDIPEGYSVSREKKERFSLILESASTNQTSMYLCASSLPGTGVLNQETQYFGPGTRLLVL.

This chain connects TRBV5-6 to TRBJ2-1, with TRBD2 as a possible D gene (5 bases). CDR3 size: 13 residues. The V end lost 2 bases, the J end lost 8 bases, and 11 bases lay between the germline ends. Looked up from germline, CDR1 is SGHDT and CDR2 is YYEEEE. The CDR3 sequence: CASSFLASYEQFF. CDR3 nucleotide sequence: TGTGCCAGCAGCTTTCTAGCTAGCTATGAGCAGTTCTTC.

The chain combines TRBV30 with TRBJ2-2; TRBD1 agrees at 11 bases. The V gene end was trimmed by 5 bases and the J gene end by 6 bases; junction bases not matched to a gene: 2. This CDR3 region has 13 residues. CDR1 is GTSNPN, CDR2 SVGIG, per germline (reference sequence). DNA of the CDR3: TGTGCCTGGGGGGGACAGGGGGCCGGGGAGCTGTTTTTT. It is translated as CAWGGQGAGELFF. The full variable domain, rest sourced from reference TRBV30 and TRBJ2-2, is SQTIHQWPATLVQPVGSPLSLECTVEGTSNPNLYWYRQAAGRGLQLLFYSVGIGQISSEVPQNLSASRPQDRQFILSSKKLLLSDSGFYLCAWGGQGAGELFFGEGSRLTVL.

The V and J genes are TRBV30 and TRBJ1-1; 7 positions agree with TRBD1. Germline V gene lookup returns CDR1 GTSNPN and CDR2 SVGIG (reference sequence). The CDR3 has 17 amino acids. V was clipped by 4 bases and J by 5 bases; unmatched bases: 19. The CDR3, as DNA: TGTGCCTGGAACCGCTATACAGGGGCCGGGGAAAGGACTGAAGCTTTCTTT. It translates to CAWNRYTGAGERTEAFF. The whole variable domain, remainder taken from reference TRBV30 and TRBJ1-1, is SQTIHQWPATLVQPVGSPLSLECTVEGTSNPNLYWYRQAAGRGLQLLFYSVGIGQISSEVPQNLSASRPQDRQFILSSKKLLLSDSGFYLCAWNRYTGAGERTEAFFGQGTRLTVV.

The gene calls are TRBV7-9 and TRBJ1-2, with D maybe TRBD1 (5 bases). The V and J ends lost 5 bases and 8 bases respectively, with 18 bases between them. The CDR3 is 14 residues long. Germline CDR1 is SEHNR and CDR2 is FQNEAQ (reference sequence). CDR3: CASSPGGGAEGYTF. The DNA for the CDR3 is TGTGCCAGCAGCCCTGGGGGAGGGGCGGAAGGCTACACCTTC. The variable domain in full, with the rest retrieved from reference TRBV7-9 and TRBJ1-2, is DTGVSQNPRHKITKRGQNVTFRCDPISEHNRLYWYRQTLGQGPEFLTYFQNEAQLEKSRLLSDRFSAERPKGSFSTLEIQRTEQGDSAMYLCASSPGGGAEGYTFGSGTRLTVV.

This chain joins TRBV6-5 and TRBJ2-1, with TRBD1 matching over 11 bases. CDR1 and CDR2 (germline): MNHEY, SVGAGI. The length of the CDR3 is 14 residues. V was pared by 7 bases and J by 9 bases, with 8 bases of the junction left unmatched. CDR3 in amino acids: CASKRDRGTIEQFF. The CDR3 DNA follows: TGTGCCAGCAAGCGGGACAGGGGGACAATTGAGCAGTTCTTC.

This chain connects TRBV2 to TRBJ2-1, with TRBD2 matching 9 bases. This CDR3 spans 16 amino acids. The trim removed 4 bases at V and 4 bases at J, leaving 8 bases unmatched. In germline, CDR1 is SNHLY, CDR2 FYNNEI. The CDR3 DNA reads TGTGCCAGCAGTGCCCCCCCGGGACTAGCTTACAATGAGCAGTTCTTC. Translating it yields CASSAPPGLAYNEQFF. The full variable domain, completed using reference TRBV2 and TRBJ2-1, is EPEVTQTPSHQVTQMGQEVILRCVPISNHLYFYWYRQILGQKVEFLVSFYNNEISEKSEIFDDQFSVERPDGSNFTLKIRSTKLEDSAMYFCASSAPPGLAYNEQFFGPGTRLTVL.

The chain carries TRBV7-9 and TRBJ1-4, with D unclear. The length of the CDR3 is 11 residues. CDR1 and CDR2 (germline): SEHNR, FQNEAQ (reference sequence). V lost 4 bases and J 11 bases, leaving 8 bases between the germline ends. CDR3 bases: TGTGCCAGCAGCTCGAGCGGGAAACTGTTTTTT. Encoded protein: CASSSSGKLFF.

The chain is built from TRBV27 and TRBJ2-1, with 10 bases that match TRBD2. The CDR3 totals 17 residues. CDR1 and CDR2 from the germline V gene are MNHEY and SMNVEV (reference sequence). V lost 0 bases and J lost 8; bases outside the gene matches: 10. This chain's CDR3 is CASSLSLPSGSLYEQFF. The CDR3 DNA reads TGTGCCAGCAGTTTATCGTTGCCTAGCGGGAGTTTGTATGAGCAGTTCTTC.

This sequence joins TRBV29-1 and TRBJ1-3, with 7 bases matching TRBD1. CDR1 is SQVTM, CDR2 ANQGSEA, per germline. V shed 3 bases, J shed 4 bases, and the junction held 3 bases outside the gene matches. This CDR3 is 13 amino acids long. Here the CDR3 DNA reads TGCAGCGTTGATGGGGGACAGGGAAACACCATATATTTT. Encoded protein: CSVDGGQGNTIYF.

The sample holds a few counts of this clone. This chain joins TRBV5-5 and TRBJ2-2; TRBD1 agrees at 8 bases. CDR3 length: 15 amino acids. Germline-derived CDR1 and CDR2 are SGHKS and YYEKEE (reference sequence). After removal of 5 bases from V and 5 bases from J, the junction contained 8 bases not matched to a gene. CDR3 bases: TGTGCCAGCAGTTACCTCAGGGGGCGGACCGGGGAGCTGTTTTTT. It codes for CASSYLRGRTGELFF.

The CDR3 protein is CASSPRQGVRGSYEQYF. The CDR3 DNA reads as TGTGCCAGCAGCCCACGACAGGGTGTACGGGGATCCTACGAGCAGTACTTC. This rearrangement joins TRBV13 to TRBJ2-7, with 7 bases matching TRBD1. The CDR3 totals 17 residues. Germline V gives CDR1 PRHDT, CDR2 FYEKMQ (reference sequence). The V gene end was trimmed by 5 bases and the J gene end by 1 base; junction bases not matched to a gene: 14.

The V gene is TRBV7-2, the J gene TRBJ2-7; 7 nucleotides match TRBD2. The CDR3 consists of 15 residues. CDR1 and CDR2 (germline): SGHTA, FQGNSA. V shed 1 base, J shed 6 bases, and the junction held 9 bases outside the gene matches. The CDR3, as DNA: TGTGCCAGCAGCTTAGATTGGGGGGGACCACGCGAGCAGTACTTC. It codes for CASSLDWGGPREQYF.

The chain recombines TRBV28 with TRBJ1-2; 7 bases fit TRBD1. The germline V gene has CDR1 MDHEN and CDR2 SYDVKM. Trimming removed 1 base from V and 3 bases from J; junction bases left unmatched: 5. The CDR3 is 15 amino acids. CDR3 region: CASSLSGQGDYGYTF. The CDR3 DNA is TGTGCCAGCAGTTTATCTGGGCAGGGGGACTATGGCTACACCTTC.

The J gene is TRBJ2-6, the V gene TRBV7-3; D unclear. This CDR3 comprises 13 residues. Germline CDR1 is SGHTA and CDR2 is FQGTGA. The V end lost 5 bases, the J end lost 1 base, and 3 bases lay between the germline ends. The CDR3: CASSPSGANVLTF. The CDR3 DNA reads TGTGCCAGCAGCCCGTCTGGGGCCAACGTCCTGACTTTC.

This rearrangement joins TRBV28 to TRBJ1-5, with D perhaps matching TRBD1 (5 bases). With 5 bases removed from V and 6 bases from J, the gap between germline ends came to 11 bases. The germline V gene has CDR1 MDHEN and CDR2 SYDVKM. The CDR3 spans 13 residues. CDR3 in amino acids: CASSGQGGQPQHF. CDR3 bases: TGTGCCAGCAGTGGCCAGGGCGGTCAGCCCCAGCATTTT.

V is TRBV12-3 or TRBV12-4 and J is TRBJ2-7, with D possibly matching TRBD1 (6 bases). With 8 bases removed from V and 7 bases from J, the gap between germline ends came to 15 bases. There are 12 residues in the CDR3. The CDR3 reads CASGQLPDEQYF. The CDR3 nucleotides are TGTGCCAGCGGACAGCTACCAGATGAGCAGTACTTC.

This clone has just one count. V usage is TRBV5-8 and J usage is TRBJ1-6; a weak D match, TRBD1 (6 bases). CDR3 length equals 16 residues. The germline CDR1 and CDR2 sequences are SGHTS and YDEGEE. The V end was cut by 1 base, the J end by 7 bases, with 15 bases between. CDR3 in DNA: TGTGCCAGCAGCTTGAACCCAGGGGAGGGGAATTCACCCCTCCACTTT. Its protein product is CASSLNPGEGNSPLHF. The entire variable domain, with the rest obtained from reference TRBV5-8 and TRBJ1-6, is as follows: EAGVTQSPTHLIKTRGQQATLRCSPISGHTSVYWYQQALGLGLQFLLWYDEGEERNRGNFPPRFSGRQFPNYSSELNVNALELEDSALYLCASSLNPGEGNSPLHFGNGTRLTVT.

The rearrangement uses TRBV18 and TRBJ1-4; possible D gene TRBD1, 5 bases. Germline CDR1 and CDR2: KGHSH and LQKENI. V was shortened by 0 bases and J by 8 bases, with 13 bases between the two germline ends. The CDR3 length is 15 residues. The CDR3 DNA follows: TGTGCCAGCTCACCACCGGGGCAGCAAGGCGAAAAACTGTTTTTT. This sequence encodes CASSPPGQQGEKLFF.

The chain uses TRBV19 and TRBJ2-7, with D tentatively TRBD2 (7 bases). V lost 0 bases and J 3 bases, leaving 12 bases between the germline ends. Per germline, CDR1 LNHDA and CDR2 SQIVND (reference sequence). This CDR3 region has 15 residues. This CDR3 reads CASSIEGGENYEQYF. The DNA of the CDR3 is TGTGCCAGTAGTATAGAAGGGGGGGAGAACTACGAGCAGTACTTC.

Comments on this clone: Other nucleotide sequences in the sample specify the same CDR3. V gene TRBV9 combines with J gene TRBJ2-7; D call uncertain. Germline V CDR1 and CDR2: SGDLS, YYNGEE. The CDR3 spans 14 residues. V was shortened by 0 bases and J by 2 bases, with 9 bases between the two germline ends. This CDR3 reads CASSVVPGTYEQYF. The CDR3 DNA sequence: TGTGCCAGCAGCGTAGTGCCAGGTACCTACGAGCAGTACTTC.